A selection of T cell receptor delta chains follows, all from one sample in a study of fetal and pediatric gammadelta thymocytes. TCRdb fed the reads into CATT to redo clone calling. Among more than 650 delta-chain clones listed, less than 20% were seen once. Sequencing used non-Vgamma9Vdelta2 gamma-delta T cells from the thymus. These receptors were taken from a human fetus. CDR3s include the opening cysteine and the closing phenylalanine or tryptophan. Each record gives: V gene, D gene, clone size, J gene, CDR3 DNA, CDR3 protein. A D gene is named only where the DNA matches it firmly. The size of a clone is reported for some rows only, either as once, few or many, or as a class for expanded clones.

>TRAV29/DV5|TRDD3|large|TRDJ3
TGTGCAGCAAGTACTGGGGGATACTGGGACACCCGACAGATGTTTTTC
CAASTGGYWDTRQMFF
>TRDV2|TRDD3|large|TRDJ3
TGTGCCTGTGACACGGGGATACGCTGGGACACCCGACAGATGTTTTTC
CACDTGIRWDTRQMFF
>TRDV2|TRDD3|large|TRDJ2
TGTGCCTGTGACCCTGGGGGATACGCTTTGACAGCACAACTCTTCTTT
CACDPGGYALTAQLFF
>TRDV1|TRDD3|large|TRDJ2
TGTGCTCTTGGGGAACTAAGTACTGGGGATTTTTTGACAGCACAACTCTTCTTT
CALGELSTGDFLTAQLFF
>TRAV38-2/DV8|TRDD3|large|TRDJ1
TGTGCTTATAGGAGCCTCGTACTGGGGGATACCGATAAACTCATCTTT
CAYRSLVLGDTDKLIF
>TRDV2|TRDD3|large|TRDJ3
TGTGCCTGTGACACCTGGGGGATACGCTCCTGGGACACCCGACAGATGTTTTTC
CACDTWGIRSWDTRQMFF
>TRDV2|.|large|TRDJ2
TGTGCCTGTGACACCGGGGATTTGACAGCACAACTCTTCTTT
CACDTGDLTAQLFF
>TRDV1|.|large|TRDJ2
TGTGCTCTTGGGAAGACAGGGGGGACAGCACAACTCTTCTTT
CALGKTGGTAQLFF
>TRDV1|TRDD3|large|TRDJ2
TGTGCTCTTGGGGTCGGCCTTCCTGCTACTGGGGGATCCCCTTTGACAGCACAACTCTTCTTT
CALGVGLPATGGSPLTAQLFF
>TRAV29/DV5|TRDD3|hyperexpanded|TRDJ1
TGTGCAGCAAGTACTGGGGGATACACCGATAAACTCATCTTT
CAASTGGYTDKLIF
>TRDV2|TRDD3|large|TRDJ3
TGTGCCTGTGACACTGGGGGATACTGGGACACCCGACAGATGTTTTTC
CACDTGGYWDTRQMFF
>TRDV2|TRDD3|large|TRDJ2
TGTGCCTGTGACACTGGGGGATATTTGACAGCACAACTCTTCTTT
CACDTGGYLTAQLFF
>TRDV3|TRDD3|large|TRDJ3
TGTGCCTTTGGGGGATACAGCTCCTGGGACACCCGACAGATGTTTTTC
CAFGGYSSWDTRQMFF
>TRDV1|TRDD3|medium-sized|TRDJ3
TGTGCTCTTGGGGAACTGGGGGATAGGGACACCCGACAGATGTTTTTC
CALGELGDRDTRQMFF
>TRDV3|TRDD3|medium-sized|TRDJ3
TGTGCCTTTTGTACTGGGGGATATCCCTGGGACACCCGACAGATGTTTTTC
CAFCTGGYPWDTRQMFF
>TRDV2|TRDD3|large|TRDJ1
TGTGCCTGTGACACTGGGGGATACGCTAAACTCATCTTT
CACDTGGYAKLIF
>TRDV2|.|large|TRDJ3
TGTGCCTGTGACACCGTACTGGGCTCCTGGGACACCCGACAGATGTTTTTC
CACDTVLGSWDTRQMFF
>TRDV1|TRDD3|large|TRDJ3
TGTGCTCTTGGGGAACTGGGGGATCCCTGGGACACCCGACAGATGTTTTTC
CALGELGDPWDTRQMFF
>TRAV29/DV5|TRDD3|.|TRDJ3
TGTGCAGCAAGCGCTGGGGGATCCTGGGACACCCGACAGATGTTTTTC
CAASAGGSWDTRQMFF
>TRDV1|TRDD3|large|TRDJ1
TGTGCTCTTGGGGAACTAGGGGGATACGCTAAACTCATCTTT
CALGELGGYAKLIF
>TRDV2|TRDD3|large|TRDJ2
TGTGCCTGTGACACCGGAGTCTGGGGGCTTCCTTTGACAGCACAACTCTTCTTT
CACDTGVWGLPLTAQLFF
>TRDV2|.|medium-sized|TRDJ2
TGTGCCTGTGACACCGGGGATACAGCACAACTCTTCTTT
CACDTGDTAQLFF
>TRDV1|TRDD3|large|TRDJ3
TGTGCTCTTGGTACTGGGGGATACTCCTGGGACACCCGACAGATGTTTTTC
CALGTGGYSWDTRQMFF
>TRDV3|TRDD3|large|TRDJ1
TGTGCCTTTATGGGGGATGATAAACTCATCTTT
CAFMGDDKLIF
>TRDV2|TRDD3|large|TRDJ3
TGTGCCTGTGACACGATTATGGGGGATACCTGGGACACCCGACAGATGTTTTTC
CACDTIMGDTWDTRQMFF
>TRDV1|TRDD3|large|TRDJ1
TGTGCTCTTGGGGAATACTGGGGGACCGATAAACTCATCTTT
CALGEYWGTDKLIF
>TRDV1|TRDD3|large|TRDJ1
TGTGCTCTTGGGGAACTGGGGGATACCGATAAACTCATCTTT
CALGELGDTDKLIF
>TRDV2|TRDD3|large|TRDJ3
TGTGCCTGTGACACTGGGGGATACTCCTGGGACACCCGACAGATGTTTTTC
CACDTGGYSWDTRQMFF
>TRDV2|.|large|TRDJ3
TGTGCCTGTGACACCTGGGCCCGAAGCTCCTGGGACACCCGACAGATGTTTTTC
CACDTWARSSWDTRQMFF
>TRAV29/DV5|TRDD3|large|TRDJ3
TGTGCAGCAAGTACTGGGGGATACGCCTGGGACACCCGACAGATGTTTTTC
CAASTGGYAWDTRQMFF
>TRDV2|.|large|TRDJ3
TGTGCCTGTGACACCGGGGGGAGCTCCTGGGACACCCGACAGATGTTTTTC
CACDTGGSSWDTRQMFF
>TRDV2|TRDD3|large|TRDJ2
TGTGCCTGTGACAAGGGGGATACAGCACAACTCTTCTTT
CACDKGDTAQLFF
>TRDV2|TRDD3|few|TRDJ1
TGTGCCTGTGACACCGGTACTGGGGGATACTCCGATAAACTCATCTTT
CACDTGTGGYSDKLIF
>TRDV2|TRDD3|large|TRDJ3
TGTGCCTGTGACACCGCGCTGGGGGTCAGCTCCTGGGACACCCGACAGATGTTTTTC
CACDTALGVSSWDTRQMFF
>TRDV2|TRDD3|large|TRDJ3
TGTGCCTGTGACCCGGGATACGCGAGCTCCTGGGACACCCGACAGATGTTTTTC
CACDPGYASSWDTRQMFF
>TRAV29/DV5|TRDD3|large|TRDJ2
TGTGCAGCAAGCTACTGGGGGATACGCACAGCACAACTCTTCTTT
CAASYWGIRTAQLFF
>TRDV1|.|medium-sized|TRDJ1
TGTGCTCTTGGGGAACGCACCAATAAACTCATCTTT
CALGERTNKLIF
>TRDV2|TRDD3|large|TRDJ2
TGTGCCTGTGACACAAGAATACTGGGGGATGCTTTGACAGCACAACTCTTCTTT
CACDTRILGDALTAQLFF
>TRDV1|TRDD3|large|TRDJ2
TGTGCTCTTCACCATATTCCTATAACCTTGGGTGGGGGATACGCTTGGGGAGCACAACTCTTCTTT
CALHHIPITLGGGYAWGAQLFF
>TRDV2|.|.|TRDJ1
TGTGCCTGTGACACTAGCGCCGATAAACTCATCTTT
CACDTSADKLIF
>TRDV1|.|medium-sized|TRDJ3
TGTGCTCTTGGGGAACTAGGGACCTGGGGTCGCTCCTGGGACACCCGACAGATGTTTTTC
CALGELGTWGRSWDTRQMFF
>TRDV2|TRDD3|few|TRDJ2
TGTGCCTGCAACAGGGGATATTTGACAGCACAACTCTTCTTT
CACNRGYLTAQLFF